The next 19 T cell receptor beta chains were all read from a single sample in a study of cytomegalovirus exposure and HLA in healthy donors. Primers for the PCR totalled 60 Vbeta and 13 Jbeta. Sequencing was performed with immunoSEQ multiplex PCR; in TCRdb, only in-frame clones are kept and a portion is missing. This sample's table has some 140,000 clones. The sequenced material came from PBMCs. These receptors all stem from a woman aged 40 to 50 in good health and CMV-seronegative.

The gene calls are TRBV6-1 and TRBJ1-2; D uncertain. V gave up 7 bases and J gave up 1 base, with 10 bases separating them. The CDR3 totals 13 residues. Germline CDR1 is MNHNS and CDR2 is SASEGT. CDR3 coding DNA: TGTGCCAGCACCAAGACTAGTAACTATGGCTACACCTTC. This sequence encodes CASTKTSNYGYTF.

The rearrangement joins TRBV7-2 to TRBJ1-2, with 7 bases fitting TRBD1. J was trimmed by 7 bases and V by 3 bases; bases with no gene match: 11. This CDR3 has 15 amino acids. Per germline, CDR1 SGHTA and CDR2 FQGNSA. CDR3 nucleotides: TGTGCCAGCAGCTTGGGTAGGGGGCGCGGGGTTGGCTACACCTTC. It yields the protein CASSLGRGRGVGYTF. Together with reference TRBV7-2 and TRBJ1-2, the CDR3 gives the full variable domain: GAGVSQSPSNKVTEKGKDVELRCDPISGHTALYWYRQSLGQGLEFLIYFQGNSAPDKSGLPSDRFSAERTGGSVSTLTIQRTQQEDSAVYLCASSLGRGRGVGYTFGSGTRLTVV.

CDR3 DNA sequence: TGTGCCAGCAGCTTAGACAGGCCTAGAACCGGGGAGCTGTTTTTT. Translation: CASSLDRPRTGELFF. The rearrangement uses TRBV7-2 and TRBJ2-2; possibly TRBD1 for D (5 bases). Germline lookup yields CDR1 SGHTA and CDR2 FQGNSA. The CDR3 covers 15 residues. Deletions cut 1 base from V and 5 bases from J, with 11 bases between.

This chain links TRBV9 with TRBJ1-1; tentative D call: TRBD1 (5 bases). The CDR3 is 15 residues long. V was pared by 6 bases and J by 4 bases, with 19 bases between. Germline-derived CDR1 and CDR2 are SGDLS and YYNGEE. The CDR3 nucleotides read TGTGCCAGCACCCCCTGGGGGGACGGAGGCACTGAAGCTTTCTTT. It codes for CASTPWGDGGTEAFF.

The rearrangement links TRBV6-1 to TRBJ1-6; the D gene is possibly TRBD1 (6 bases). CDR1 is MNHNS, CDR2 SASEGT, per germline. Trimming shortened V by 0 bases and J by 5 bases, and 8 bases separated the two germline ends. This CDR3 is 15 amino acids long. The CDR3 DNA reads TGTGCCAGCAGTGAAGCAGGGGGTGATAATTCACCCCTCCACTTT. Encoded protein: CASSEAGGDNSPLHF.

V is TRBV9 and J is TRBJ2-1; 8 bases agree with TRBD1. CDR1 and CDR2 (germline): SGDLS, YYNGEE. The CDR3 totals 15 residues. V was clipped by 1 base and J by 6 bases; unmatched bases: 6. The CDR3 nucleotides read TGTGCCAGCAGCGTACAACTCGACAGGGGCAATGAGCAGTTCTTC. Translating it yields CASSVQLDRGNEQFF.

The V and J genes are TRBV28 and TRBJ1-1, with 7 positions matching TRBD1. The CDR3 is made up of 16 amino acids. V shed 2 bases, J shed 1 base, and the junction held 7 bases outside the gene matches. In germline, CDR1 is MDHEN, CDR2 SYDVKM. Here the CDR3 DNA reads TGTGCCAGCAGTTTAAGCAAGGGGGCAGGGAACACTGAAGCTTTCTTT. Its translation: CASSLSKGAGNTEAFF.

The DNA of the CDR3 is TGTGCCAGTACCTCGACAGGTACCCCGACTGAAGCTTTCTTT. Its translation is CASTSTGTPTEAFF. V gene TRBV19 combines with J gene TRBJ1-1, with D perhaps matching TRBD1 (6 bases). Trimming stripped 7 bases from V and 5 bases from J, with 17 bases between. CDR3 size: 14 residues. Germline-derived CDR1 and CDR2 are LNHDA and SQIVND (reference sequence).

The chain has TRBV5-1 and TRBJ2-2, with D perhaps TRBD1 (6 bases). The length of the CDR3 is 16 residues. The germline CDR1 and CDR2 sequences are SGHRS and YFSETQ. The germline V and J ends were trimmed by 0 bases and 5 bases, with 14 bases remaining between them. CDR3 loop: CASSLAWGPDTGELFF. In DNA, the CDR3 is TGCGCCAGCAGCTTGGCATGGGGGCCGGATACCGGGGAGCTGTTTTTT.

V is TRBV4-1 and J is TRBJ2-3, with D perhaps TRBD2 (5 bases). Trimming took off 0 bases at V and 0 bases at J, with 13 bases between the two ends. Germline loops: CDR1 MGHRA, CDR2 YSYEKL. The CDR3 has 17 residues. The CDR3 bases are TGCGCCAGCAGCCAAGATCGAGGGCTTTCTAGCACAGATACGCAGTATTTT. Translated: CASSQDRGLSSTDTQYF.

The rearrangement joins TRBV6-1 to TRBJ2-3; 9 nucleotides match TRBD1. Germline V CDR1 and CDR2: MNHNS, SASEGT. CDR3 size: 14 residues. J gave up 4 bases and V 6 bases, and 5 bases lay outside the gene matches. The CDR3 sequence: CASSHRGLADTQYF. The CDR3, as DNA: TGTGCCAGCAGCCACAGGGGGCTGGCAGATACGCAGTATTTT.

J is TRBJ2-5 and V is TRBV5-1; TRBD1 agrees at 7 bases. This CDR3 region has 14 residues. V trimming: 4 bases; J trimming: 2 bases; junction bases outside the gene matches: 5. The germline gives CDR1 SGHRS, CDR2 YFSETQ. The CDR3 here is CASSRQGEQETQYF. CDR3 nucleotides: TGCGCCAGCAGCAGACAGGGAGAGCAAGAGACCCAGTACTTC. The full variable domain, its missing parts supplied by reference TRBV5-1 and TRBJ2-5, is KAGVTQTPRYLIKTRGQQVTLSCSPISGHRSVSWYQQTPGQGLQFLFEYFSETQRNKGNFPGRFSGRQFSNSRSEMNVSTLELGDSALYLCASSRQGEQETQYFGPGTRLLVL.

The CDR3: CSVKGGGINQPQHF. The CDR3 coding sequence is TGCAGCGTTAAAGGAGGGGGAATCAATCAGCCCCAGCATTTT. The chain links TRBV29-1 to TRBJ1-5, with TRBD1 as a possible D gene (6 bases). Trimming cost V 5 bases and J 3 bases, with 14 bases left between them. From germline, CDR1 is SQVTM and CDR2 ANQGSEA. The CDR3 contains 14 residues.

This sequence joins TRBV28 and TRBJ1-2; a weak D match, TRBD1 (5 bases). CDR3 length: 14 residues. Germline V gene lookup returns CDR1 MDHEN and CDR2 SYDVKM. Trimming removed 6 bases from V and 5 bases from J, with 16 bases in between. The DNA for the CDR3 is TGTGCCAGCAGCCCCGATGGACGGGGGTATGGCTACACCTTC. This sequence encodes CASSPDGRGYGYTF.

The CDR3 spells CASSEGTSGGSDTQYF. DNA of the CDR3: TGTGCCAGCAGCGAAGGTACTAGCGGGGGTTCGGATACGCAGTATTTT. V and J are TRBV7-2 and TRBJ2-3, with 11 bases lining up with TRBD2. Germline lookup yields CDR1 SGHTA and CDR2 FQGNSA. Trimming took 5 bases from V and 6 from J; bases not matched to a gene: 10. The CDR3 sequence is 16 residues long.

As regards this clone: The junction shows a germline mismatch at one end, possibly a read error. The chain has TRBV11-2 and TRBJ2-5; D not certain. The V gene's germline CDR1 is SGHAT and CDR2 FQNNGV. This CDR3 is 12 amino acids long. The CDR3 protein is CASSDSGESQYF. The CDR3 coding sequence is TGTGCCAGCAGCGACTCTGGAGAGTCCCAGTACTTC.

V usage is TRBV11-1 and J usage is TRBJ2-3, with a weak D call TRBD1 (5 bases). CDR3 length equals 16 residues. Trimming took off 1 base at V and 4 bases at J, with 15 bases between the two ends. CDR1 is SGHAT and CDR2 is FQDESV in the germline V gene (reference sequence). The CDR3 sequence is CASSLGGLSSPDTQYF. DNA of the CDR3: TGTGCCAGCAGCTTAGGGGGCTTGAGTAGCCCAGATACGCAGTATTTT.

This chain links TRBV5-1 with TRBJ1-1, with 7 nucleotides matching TRBD1. V lost 2 bases and J lost 5; bases outside the gene matches: 3. The germline gives CDR1 SGHRS, CDR2 YFSETQ. The CDR3 spans 13 residues. CDR3 protein: CASSFRGVTEAFF. CDR3 DNA: TGCGCCAGCAGCTTCAGGGGGGTGACTGAAGCTTTCTTT. The full variable domain, in which reference TRBV5-1 and TRBJ1-1 provide the parts outside the CDR3, is KAGVTQTPRYLIKTRGQQVTLSCSPISGHRSVSWYQQTPGQGLQFLFEYFSETQRNKGNFPGRFSGRQFSNSRSEMNVSTLELGDSALYLCASSFRGVTEAFFGQGTRLTVV.

With regard to this clone: Other DNA sequences in this sample translate to the same CDR3. This chain connects TRBV5-1 to TRBJ2-1; TRBD1 aligns across 9 bases. The CDR3 has 14 amino acids. The junction had 0 bases not matched to a gene; V was cut back by 0 bases and J by 5 bases. Germline CDR1 is SGHRS and CDR2 is YFSETQ. Here the CDR3 reads CASSLGDRDNEQFF. CDR3 nucleotides: TGCGCCAGCAGCTTGGGGGACAGGGACAATGAGCAGTTCTTC. Full variable domain (rest looked up from reference TRBV5-1 and TRBJ2-1): KAGVTQTPRYLIKTRGQQVTLSCSPISGHRSVSWYQQTPGQGLQFLFEYFSETQRNKGNFPGRFSGRQFSNSRSEMNVSTLELGDSALYLCASSLGDRDNEQFFGPGTRLTVL.